These 27 T cell receptor beta chains were all obtained from the same sample, sequenced in a study of shared clonotypes between healthy human individuals. Repertoires were generated with immunoSEQ multiplex PCR, while TCRdb's copy carries only in-frame clones and drops some. The sample records over a million clones, 75% to 85% being singletons. Sequenced sample: memory CD4+ T cells from PBMCs. Subset specified: CD45RA-negative fraction. The receptor set was obtained from a man aged 18 to 29 in good health. Some clones in this sample may be carry-over from other donors' samples.

The genes are TRBV29-1 and TRBJ2-3, with 12 bases lining up with TRBD2. The V gene end was trimmed by 3 bases and the J gene end by 6 bases; junction bases not matched to a gene: 10. This CDR3 has 16 amino acids. The germline V gene encodes CDR1 SQVTM and CDR2 ANQGSEA. In DNA form, the CDR3 reads TGCAGCGTTGAGGGTGTGACTAGCGGGAGTACGGATACGCAGTATTTT. This encodes CSVEGVTSGSTDTQYF.

This clone has only a few counts. The chain links TRBV18 to TRBJ2-5, with 8 positions matching TRBD1. The V segment lost 3 bases and the J segment 5 bases; nucleotides outside the gene matches: 5. The CDR3 extends over 14 amino acids. Germline CDR1 is KGHSH and CDR2 is LQKENI. CDR3 coding DNA: TGTGCCAGCTCACCCTCAGGGGGCCGGGAGACCCAGTACTTC. This translates into CASSPSGGRETQYF. Variable domain in full (rest from reference TRBV18 and TRBJ2-5): NAGVMQNPRHLVRRRGQEARLRCSPMKGHSHVYWYRQLPEEGLKFMVYLQKENIIDESGMPKERFSAEFPKEGPSILRIQQVVRGDSAAYFCASSPSGGRETQYFGPGTRLLVL.

This clone was seen only a few times. The chain carries TRBV7-3 and TRBJ1-4, with 7 bases aligning to TRBD1. Looked up from germline, CDR1 is SGHTA and CDR2 is FQGTGA. The CDR3 covers 16 residues. V dropped 5 bases and J dropped 7; count of bases not matched to a gene: 13. Here the CDR3 DNA reads TGTGCCAGCAGCCCGAAGCGGACAGGTCATCTTGAAAAACTGTTTTTT. This codes for CASSPKRTGHLEKLFF.

V and J are TRBV5-1 and TRBJ2-5; D is unclear. This CDR3 spans 12 amino acids. V was trimmed by 2 bases and J by 5 bases, leaving 7 bases between them. Germline CDR1 SGHRS, CDR2 YFSETQ. CDR3 DNA: TGCGCCAGCAGCTTAGAATGGGAGACCCAGTACTTC. It yields the protein CASSLEWETQYF.

This chain links TRBV7-2 with TRBJ2-5; TRBD1 might be the D (7 bases). The CDR3 contains 15 residues. V was clipped by 4 bases and J by 5 bases, with 17 bases between them. The V gene's germline CDR1 is SGHTA and CDR2 FQGNSA. The CDR3 reads CASSYQGGGGETQYF. The CDR3 region has the DNA TGTGCCAGCAGCTACCAGGGGGGAGGCGGTGAGACCCAGTACTTC.

V is TRBV28 and J is TRBJ1-1; no clear D gene. This CDR3 spans 14 amino acids. CDR1 and CDR2 (germline): MDHEN, SYDVKM. Trimming cost V 2 bases and J 10 bases, with 17 bases left between them. The CDR3 protein is CASSLVPARPRAFF. The CDR3 region has the DNA TGTGCCAGCAGTTTAGTCCCAGCACGGCCGCGAGCTTTCTTT. The full variable domain, completed using reference TRBV28 and TRBJ1-1, is DVKVTQSSRYLVKRTGEKVFLECVQDMDHENMFWYRQDPGLGLRLIYFSYDVKMKEKGDIPEGYSVSREKKERFSLILESASTNQTSMYLCASSLVPARPRAFFGQGTRLTVV.

The chain has TRBV5-6 and TRBJ1-1; the match to TRBD1 covers 7 bases. Germline-derived CDR1 and CDR2 are SGHDT and YYEEEE. V lost 7 bases to trimming and J lost 1 base; unmatched junction nucleotides: 7. The CDR3 sequence is 14 residues long. The CDR3 DNA follows: TGTGCCAGCGCCCAGGGACAGAGGAACACTGAAGCTTTCTTT. It is translated as CASAQGQRNTEAFF.

Comments on this clone: The same CDR3 arises from other DNA sequences in this sample as well. This sequence joins TRBV28 and TRBJ2-1; TRBD1 might be the D (5 bases). The CDR3 has 11 residues. CDR1 and CDR2 from the germline V gene are MDHEN and SYDVKM. Trimming took 2 bases from V and 9 from J, leaving 5 bases between them. The CDR3 DNA reads as TGTGCCAGCAGTTTAAGGGGTGAGCAGTTCTTC. Its translation: CASSLRGEQFF. Looking up the rest from reference TRBV28 and TRBJ2-1 gives the full variable domain: DVKVTQSSRYLVKRTGEKVFLECVQDMDHENMFWYRQDPGLGLRLIYFSYDVKMKEKGDIPEGYSVSREKKERFSLILESASTNQTSMYLCASSLRGEQFFGPGTRLTVL.

The chain couples TRBV4-2 to TRBJ2-5; 11 nucleotides align to TRBD2. Germline V gene data show CDR1 as LGHNA and CDR2 as YNFKEQ. V was pared by 1 base and J by 5 bases, with 9 bases of the junction left unmatched. CDR3 length: 17 amino acids. The CDR3 is CASSQGVAGGPQETQYF. CDR3 sequence (DNA): TGTGCCAGCAGCCAAGGGGTAGCGGGAGGGCCCCAGGAGACCCAGTACTTC.

The gene calls are TRBV9 and TRBJ2-1; the D is unclear. V was clipped by 3 bases and J by 0 bases, with 13 bases between them. Germline CDR1 SGDLS, CDR2 YYNGEE. The CDR3 consists of 16 residues. DNA of the CDR3: TGTGCCAGCAGCGCTCTGGCGGATAGCTCCTACAATGAGCAGTTCTTC. Its protein product is CASSALADSSYNEQFF.

The chain recombines TRBV4-3 with TRBJ2-3, with TRBD2 as a possible D gene (6 bases). V was shortened by 0 bases and J by 3 bases, with 16 bases between the two germline ends. This CDR3 region has 17 residues. CDR1 is LGHNA and CDR2 is YSLEER in the germline V gene. CDR3 amino acids: CASSQEIGTPGTDTQYF. The CDR3 region has the DNA TGCGCCAGCAGCCAAGAGATTGGGACTCCAGGGACAGATACGCAGTATTTT.

CDR3 in amino acids: CASSSLRQDPDTQYF. The CDR3 DNA reads as TGCGCCAGCAGCTCGTTGAGACAGGATCCGGATACGCAGTATTTT. The chain couples TRBV5-1 to TRBJ2-3, with TRBD1 as a possible D gene (6 bases). V shed 3 bases and J shed 6 bases, with 17 bases lying between them. The length of the CDR3 is 15 residues. The germline gives CDR1 SGHRS, CDR2 YFSETQ.

V and J are TRBV13 and TRBJ2-5; D perhaps matches TRBD1 (5 bases). Germline CDR1 and CDR2: PRHDT and FYEKMQ (reference sequence). With 5 bases removed from V and 9 bases from J, the gap between germline ends came to 13 bases. This CDR3 contains 12 residues. The CDR3 DNA reads as TGTGCCAGCAGCATAAACGGACAATCCCAGTACTTC. It specifies CASSINGQSQYF.

The J gene is TRBJ2-7, the V gene TRBV5-6; D perhaps matches TRBD1 (5 bases). Germline CDR1 is SGHDT and CDR2 is YYEEEE. The V gene lost 2 bases and the J gene lost 6 bases, with 15 bases spanning the gap. The CDR3 runs 14 residues. The CDR3 DNA reads as TGTGCCAGCAGCTTCGACCTGGGGCCCCGCGAGCAGTACTTC. Protein sequence: CASSFDLGPREQYF.

The gene calls are TRBV4-2 and TRBJ1-2, with 8 bases identical to TRBD1. Looked up from germline, CDR1 is LGHNA and CDR2 is YNFKEQ. The junction had 12 bases not matched to a gene; V was cut back by 1 base and J by 8 bases. The CDR3 sequence is 16 residues long. CDR3 in DNA: TGTGCCAGCAGCCAAGGGAACTTCCAGGGGGCCGCGGGCTACACCTTC. It encodes CASSQGNFQGAAGYTF.

V gene TRBV28 combines with J gene TRBJ2-5; perhaps D is TRBD1 or TRBD2 (5 bases each). With 6 bases removed from V and 9 bases from J, the gap between germline ends came to 20 bases. Germline assignment: CDR1 MDHEN and CDR2 SYDVKM. The CDR3 length is 14 residues. Here the CDR3 DNA reads TGTGCCAGCAGCCCGCCTACAGGTCCCGGGGCCCAGTACTTC. Protein sequence: CASSPPTGPGAQYF. The full variable domain, its missing parts supplied by reference TRBV28 and TRBJ2-5, is DVKVTQSSRYLVKRTGEKVFLECVQDMDHENMFWYRQDPGLGLRLIYFSYDVKMKEKGDIPEGYSVSREKKERFSLILESASTNQTSMYLCASSPPTGPGAQYFGPGTRLLVL.

The chain employs TRBV6-1 and TRBJ1-5; the D gene is possibly TRBD1 (5 bases). Germline V gene data show CDR1 as MNHNS and CDR2 as SASEGT. The CDR3 has 12 amino acids. Trimming took 7 bases from V and 4 from J, leaving 8 bases between them. For the CDR3, the DNA is TGTGCCAGCAAAGCAGGGAATCAGCCCCAGCATTTT. Residues: CASKAGNQPQHF.

This clone was seen only once. This sequence joins TRBV5-1 and TRBJ1-1, with D possibly matching TRBD1 (5 bases). The V end was cut by 2 bases, the J end by 5 bases, with 10 bases between. The germline V gene has CDR1 SGHRS and CDR2 YFSETQ. The CDR3 is 13 residues long. CDR3 in amino acids: CASSFLEGTEAFF. The CDR3 bases are TGCGCCAGCAGCTTCTTAGAGGGGACTGAAGCTTTCTTT.

The V and J genes are TRBV11-2 and TRBJ2-3; D unclear. CDR1 and CDR2 (germline): SGHAT, FQNNGV. The germline V and J ends were trimmed by 0 bases and 6 bases, with 7 bases remaining between them. The CDR3 runs to 13 residues. The CDR3 here is CASSLEWADTQYF. In nucleotides, the CDR3 is TGTGCCAGCAGCTTAGAATGGGCCGATACGCAGTATTTT.

This chain joins TRBV27 and TRBJ1-1; weak D call: TRBD1 (6 bases). This CDR3 has 13 amino acids. Germline loops: CDR1 MNHEY, CDR2 SMNVEV (reference sequence). The V end was cut by 5 bases, the J end by 4 bases, with 11 bases between. The CDR3 DNA sequence: TGTGCCAGCAGTCCCCTAGGGGGCACTGAAGCTTTCTTT. Translated, it gives CASSPLGGTEAFF.

This clone occurred once. The chain couples TRBV27 to TRBJ1-5, with 10 bases that match TRBD1. Looked up from germline, CDR1 is MNHEY and CDR2 is SMNVEV (reference sequence). The CDR3 consists of 15 residues. Trimming at V came to 3 bases and at J to 6 bases, leaving 5 bases not matched to a gene. The CDR3 DNA reads TGTGCCAGCAGTTTCGGACAGGGGGGTTCTCAGCCCCAGCATTTT. Its protein is CASSFGQGGSQPQHF.

This clone came up a few times. The chain joins TRBV2 to TRBJ2-3; 8 positions agree with TRBD1. Germline assignment: CDR1 SNHLY and CDR2 FYNNEI. V lost 3 bases to trimming and J lost 2 bases; unmatched junction nucleotides: 7. The CDR3 consists of 16 residues. This CDR3 is CASSDGQGRSTDTQYF. The CDR3 bases are TGTGCCAGCAGTGATGGACAGGGAAGGTCCACAGATACGCAGTATTTT.

This clone was detected only once. The chain couples TRBV28 to TRBJ1-1, with unresolved D. This CDR3 is built from 13 residues. The germline V gene encodes CDR1 MDHEN and CDR2 SYDVKM. Between the trimmed V and J ends, which lost 8 bases and 5 bases, there was a span of 15 bases. The CDR3 region has the DNA TGTGCCAGCGCGCCGGTCGTGTGGACTGAAGCTTTCTTT. It yields the protein CASAPVVWTEAFF.

The chain uses TRBV6-1 and TRBJ2-5; the match to TRBD1 covers 8 bases. Germline CDR1 MNHNS, CDR2 SASEGT. The CDR3 contains 13 residues. J was trimmed by 4 bases and V by 6 bases; bases with no gene match: 4. As DNA, the CDR3 is TGTGCCAGCAGCCACACAGGGGGAGAGACCCAGTACTTC. Encoded protein: CASSHTGGETQYF.

The CDR3 DNA follows: TGTGCCAGCAGCTTGGTGGGCAGGCCAGCTAACTATGGCTACACCTTC. This encodes CASSLVGRPANYGYTF. The rearrangement uses TRBV5-4 and TRBJ1-2; D is ambiguous. The germline CDR1 and CDR2 sequences are SGHNT and YYREEE (reference sequence). CDR3 length equals 16 residues. V lost 0 bases to trimming and J lost 0 bases, with 12 bases between them.

Comments on this clone: One end of the junction does not line up with germline, which may come from a read error. The genes are TRBV6-5 and TRBJ2-1; D is unclear. This CDR3 has 12 residues. Germline CDR1 and CDR2: MNHEY and SVGAGI. DNA for the CDR3: TGTGCCAGCAGTTACCCCTTGGGCAGGCTCCTCTTC. This gives the protein CASSYPLGRLLF.

V usage is TRBV5-1 and J usage is TRBJ2-4; D may be TRBD1 (6 bases). Per the germline V gene, CDR1 is SGHRS and CDR2 is YFSETQ. With 0 bases removed from V and 6 bases from J, the gap between germline ends came to 13 bases. The CDR3 spans 15 residues. The CDR3 bases are TGCGCCAGCAGCTTGGTGTGGGGGCCGGGAAACATTCAGTACTTC. Amino acid sequence: CASSLVWGPGNIQYF.